Listed here is a single TCR beta chain. Trimming left V 0 bases short and J 4 bases short, with 10 bases between. There are 15 residues in the CDR3. CDR1 and CDR2 from the germline V gene are KGHSH and LQKENI. The entry originates in a study of human T cells and chemical hapten exposure. Study information: A 2 cm by 2 cm inner upper arm patch received 2% DPC for sensitization. Patients had diphenylcyclopropenone applied to the scalp weekly throughout the approximately 24-week study.

TCRdb redid the calling of the RACE reads with MiXCR, one entry per CDR3 protein. The data contain 65,000 to 90,000 distinct CDR3 sequences, around 13% of them singletons. Documented time point: pre-sensitization, week 0. Treatment of the sample: therapeutic diphenylcyclopropenone sensitization with weekly scalp DPC. This chain joins TRBV18 and TRBJ1-5, with D possibly TRBD1 on 5 matching bases. The receptor's source is a woman in her forties or fifties with alopecia areata. Some clones in this sample may be carry-over from other donors' samples. The sequenced sample was whole blood, obtained in connection with sensitization to the hapten diphenylcyclopropenone (DPC). The CDR3 region has the DNA TGTGCCAGCTCACCACCGGGGCCAAAAAATCAGCCCCAGCATTTT. Amino acids: CASSPPGPKNQPQHF. Filled out from reference TRBV18 and TRBJ1-5, the complete variable domain reads NAGVMQNPRHLVRRRGQEARLRCSPMKGHSHVYWYRQLPEEGLKFMVYLQKENIIDESGMPKERFSAEFPKEGPSILRIQQVVRGDSAAYFCASSPPGPKNQPQHFGDGTRLSIL.